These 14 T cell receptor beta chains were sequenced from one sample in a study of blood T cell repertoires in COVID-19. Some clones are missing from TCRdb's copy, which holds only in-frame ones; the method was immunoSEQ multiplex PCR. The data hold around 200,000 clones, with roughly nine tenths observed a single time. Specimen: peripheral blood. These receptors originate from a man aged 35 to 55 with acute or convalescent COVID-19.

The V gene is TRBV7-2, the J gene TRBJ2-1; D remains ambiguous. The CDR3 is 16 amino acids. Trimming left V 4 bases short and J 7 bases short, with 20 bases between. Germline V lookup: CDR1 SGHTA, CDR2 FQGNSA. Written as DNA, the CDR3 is TGTGCCAGCAGCTCGCGTAGTTCCCTCACCTTTAATGAGCAGTTCTTC. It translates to CASSSRSSLTFNEQFF. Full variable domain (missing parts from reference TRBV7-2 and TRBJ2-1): GAGVSQSPSNKVTEKGKDVELRCDPISGHTALYWYRQSLGQGLEFLIYFQGNSAPDKSGLPSDRFSAERTGGSVSTLTIQRTQQEDSAVYLCASSSRSSLTFNEQFFGPGTRLTVL.

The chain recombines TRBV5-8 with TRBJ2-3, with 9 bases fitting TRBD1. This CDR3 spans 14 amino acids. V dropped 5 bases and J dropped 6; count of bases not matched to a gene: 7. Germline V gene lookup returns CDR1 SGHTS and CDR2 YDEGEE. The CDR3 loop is CASRDRGRPDTQYF. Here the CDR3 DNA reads TGTGCCAGCAGGGACAGGGGTCGGCCGGATACGCAGTATTTT. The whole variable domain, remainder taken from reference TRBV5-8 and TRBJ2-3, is EAGVTQSPTHLIKTRGQQATLRCSPISGHTSVYWYQQALGLGLQFLLWYDEGEERNRGNFPPRFSGRQFPNYSSELNVNALELEDSALYLCASRDRGRPDTQYFGPGTRLTVL.

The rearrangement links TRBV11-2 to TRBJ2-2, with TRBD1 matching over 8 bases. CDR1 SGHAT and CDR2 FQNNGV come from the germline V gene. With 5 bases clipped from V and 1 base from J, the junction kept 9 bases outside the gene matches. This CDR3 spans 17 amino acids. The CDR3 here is CASSPLPGQENTGELFF. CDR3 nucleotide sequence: TGTGCCAGCAGCCCCCTACCGGGACAGGAGAACACCGGGGAGCTGTTTTTT.

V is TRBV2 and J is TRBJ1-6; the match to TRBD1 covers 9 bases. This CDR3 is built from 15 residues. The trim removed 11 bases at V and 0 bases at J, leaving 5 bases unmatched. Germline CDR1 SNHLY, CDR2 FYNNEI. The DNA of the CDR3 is TGTGCCGTTTACAGGGGGCCCTCCTATAATTCACCCCTCCACTTT. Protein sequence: CAVYRGPSYNSPLHF.

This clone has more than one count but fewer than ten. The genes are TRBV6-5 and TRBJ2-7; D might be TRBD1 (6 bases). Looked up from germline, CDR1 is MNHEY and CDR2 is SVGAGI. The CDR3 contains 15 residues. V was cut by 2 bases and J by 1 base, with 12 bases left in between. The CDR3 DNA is TGTGCCAGCAGTTACGGGCAGGGGCTATCCTACGAGCAGTACTTC. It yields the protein CASSYGQGLSYEQYF.

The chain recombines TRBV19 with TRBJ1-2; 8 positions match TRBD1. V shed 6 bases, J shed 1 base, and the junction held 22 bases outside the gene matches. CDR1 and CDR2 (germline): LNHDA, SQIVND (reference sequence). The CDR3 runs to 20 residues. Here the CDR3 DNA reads TGTGCCAGTAGGGGCACCTGGGCTACTGACAGGGGTCTGCGTAACTATGGCTACACCTTC. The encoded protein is CASRGTWATDRGLRNYGYTF.

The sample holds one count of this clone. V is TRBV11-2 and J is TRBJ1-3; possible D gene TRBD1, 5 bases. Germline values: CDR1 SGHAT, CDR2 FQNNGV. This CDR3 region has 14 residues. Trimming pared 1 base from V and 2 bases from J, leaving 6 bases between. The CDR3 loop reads CASSLVGAGNTIYF. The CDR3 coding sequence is TGTGCCAGCAGCTTAGTAGGGGCTGGAAACACCATATATTTT.

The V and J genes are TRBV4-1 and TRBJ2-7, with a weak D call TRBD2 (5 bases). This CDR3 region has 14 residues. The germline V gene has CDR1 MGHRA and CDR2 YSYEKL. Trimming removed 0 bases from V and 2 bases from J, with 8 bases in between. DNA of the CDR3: TGCGCCAGCAGCCAAGATCCGGGAACCTACGAGCAGTACTTC. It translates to CASSQDPGTYEQYF.

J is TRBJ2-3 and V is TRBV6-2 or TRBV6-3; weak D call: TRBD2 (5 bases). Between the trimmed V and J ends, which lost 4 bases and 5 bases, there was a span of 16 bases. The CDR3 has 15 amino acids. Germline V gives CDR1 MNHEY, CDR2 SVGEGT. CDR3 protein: CASSSPPTGKDTQYF. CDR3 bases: TGTGCCAGCAGTTCCCCCCCCACGGGGAAAGATACGCAGTATTTT.

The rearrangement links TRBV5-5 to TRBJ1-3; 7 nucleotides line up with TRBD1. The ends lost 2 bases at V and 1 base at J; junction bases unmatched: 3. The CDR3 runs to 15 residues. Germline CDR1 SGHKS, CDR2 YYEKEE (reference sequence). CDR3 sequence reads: CASSFRGQSGNTIYF. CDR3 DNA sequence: TGTGCCAGCAGCTTTAGGGGACAGTCTGGAAACACCATATATTTT.

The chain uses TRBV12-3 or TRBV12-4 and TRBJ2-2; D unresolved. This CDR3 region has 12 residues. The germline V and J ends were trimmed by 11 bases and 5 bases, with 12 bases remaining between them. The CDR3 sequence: CASSVGTGELFF. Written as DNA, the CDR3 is TGTGCCTCCTCGGTCGGTACCGGGGAGCTGTTTTTT.

The CDR3 region has the DNA TGTGCCAGCAGGGGGGGGACCGGTAATGAAAAACTGTTTTTT. The encoded protein is CASRGGTGNEKLFF. The gene calls are TRBV2 and TRBJ1-4, with D possibly matching TRBD1 (5 bases). V was pared by 6 bases and J by 4 bases, with 12 bases between. CDR1 is SNHLY and CDR2 is FYNNEI in the germline V gene. The CDR3 extends over 14 amino acids.

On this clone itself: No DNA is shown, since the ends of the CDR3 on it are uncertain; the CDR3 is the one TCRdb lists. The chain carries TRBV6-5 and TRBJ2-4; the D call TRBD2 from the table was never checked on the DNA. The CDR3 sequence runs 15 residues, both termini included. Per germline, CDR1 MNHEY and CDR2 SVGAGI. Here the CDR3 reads CASSSSGGTKNIQYF.

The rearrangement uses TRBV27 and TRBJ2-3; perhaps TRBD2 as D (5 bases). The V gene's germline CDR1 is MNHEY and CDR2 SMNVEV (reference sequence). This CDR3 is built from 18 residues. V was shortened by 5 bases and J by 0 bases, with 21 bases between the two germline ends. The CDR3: CASSVPWDFRTSTDTQYF. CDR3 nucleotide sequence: TGTGCCAGCAGTGTACCATGGGATTTTAGGACTAGCACAGATACGCAGTATTTT.